The sequence of this TCR beta chain was determined in a study of CD8+ T cells in alopecia areata. Between the trimmed V and J ends, which lost 5 bases and 5 bases, there was a span of 10 bases. Germline V CDR1 and CDR2: MNHNY, SVGAGI (reference sequence). There are 14 residues in the CDR3. Investigators isolated RNA and reverse transcribed it into cDNA to act as the sequencing template. Profiled with immunoSEQ multiplex PCR; TCRdb holds only in-frame clones, not every one. Of roughly 120,000 clones listed, over 60% are singletons. The V call is TRBV6-6, the J call TRBJ1-6; TRBD1 might be the D (5 bases). The TCR originated in a human donor in good health. Sequences were obtained from CD4+ T cells sorted from blood. CDR3 in amino acids: CASSRGVDNSPLHF. The CDR3 bases are TGTGCCAGCAGTAGGGGCGTCGATAATTCACCCCTCCACTTT.